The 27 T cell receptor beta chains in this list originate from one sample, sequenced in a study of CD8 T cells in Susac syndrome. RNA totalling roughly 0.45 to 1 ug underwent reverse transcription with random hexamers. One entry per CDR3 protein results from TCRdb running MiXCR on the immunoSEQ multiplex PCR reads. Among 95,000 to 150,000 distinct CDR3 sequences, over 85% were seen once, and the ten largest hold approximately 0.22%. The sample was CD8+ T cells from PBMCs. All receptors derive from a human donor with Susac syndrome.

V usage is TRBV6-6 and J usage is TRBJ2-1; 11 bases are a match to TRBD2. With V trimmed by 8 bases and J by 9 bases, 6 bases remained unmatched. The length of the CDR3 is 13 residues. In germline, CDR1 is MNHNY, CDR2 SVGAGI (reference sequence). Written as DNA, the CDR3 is TGTGCCAGCGGACCGGGACTAGCGGCTGAGCAGTTCTTC. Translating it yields CASGPGLAAEQFF.

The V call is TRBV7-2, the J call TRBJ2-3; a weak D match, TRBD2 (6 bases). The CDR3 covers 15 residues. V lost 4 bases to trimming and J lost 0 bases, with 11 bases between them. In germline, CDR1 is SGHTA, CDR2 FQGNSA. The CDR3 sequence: CASSSPGLSTDTQYF. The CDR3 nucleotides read TGTGCCAGCAGCTCCCCGGGACTGAGCACAGATACGCAGTATTTT.

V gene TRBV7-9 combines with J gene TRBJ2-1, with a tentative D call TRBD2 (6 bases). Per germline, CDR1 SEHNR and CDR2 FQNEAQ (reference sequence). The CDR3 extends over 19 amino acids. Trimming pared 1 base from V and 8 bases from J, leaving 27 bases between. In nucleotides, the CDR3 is TGTGCCAGCAGCTTAGAATCGGGACCGGGCTTGGCGGGGAGTGATGAGCAGTTCTTC. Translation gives CASSLESGPGLAGSDEQFF.

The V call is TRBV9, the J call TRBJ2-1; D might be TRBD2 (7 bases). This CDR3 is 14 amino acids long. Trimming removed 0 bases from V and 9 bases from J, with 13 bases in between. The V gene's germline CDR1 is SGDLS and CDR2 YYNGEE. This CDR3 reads CASSVEGGVLEQFF. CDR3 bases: TGTGCCAGCAGCGTAGAGGGGGGGGTACTTGAGCAGTTCTTC.

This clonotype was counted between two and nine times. CDR3 sequence reads: CASSYSDAKFF. The DNA for the CDR3 is TGTGCCAGCAGTTACTCAGACGCGAAGTTCTTC. V gene TRBV6-2 or TRBV6-3 combines with J gene TRBJ2-1; no definite D call. The CDR3 is 11 residues long. Between the trimmed V and J ends, which lost 0 bases and 14 bases, there was a span of 8 bases. Germline V gene sequence: CDR1 MNHEY, CDR2 SVGEGT.

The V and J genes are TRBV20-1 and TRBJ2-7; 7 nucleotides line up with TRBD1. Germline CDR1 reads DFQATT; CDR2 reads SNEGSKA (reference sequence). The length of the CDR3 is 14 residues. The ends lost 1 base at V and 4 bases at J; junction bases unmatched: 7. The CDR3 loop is CSARGLTGVYEQYF. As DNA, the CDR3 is TGCAGTGCTAGAGGCCTTACAGGGGTATACGAGCAGTACTTC.

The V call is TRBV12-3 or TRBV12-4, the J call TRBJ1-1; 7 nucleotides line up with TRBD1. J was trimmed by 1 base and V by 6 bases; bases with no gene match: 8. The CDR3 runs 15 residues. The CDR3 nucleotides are TGTGCCAGCAGCGGGACAGCCCACCCGAACACTGAAGCTTTCTTT. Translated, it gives CASSGTAHPNTEAFF.

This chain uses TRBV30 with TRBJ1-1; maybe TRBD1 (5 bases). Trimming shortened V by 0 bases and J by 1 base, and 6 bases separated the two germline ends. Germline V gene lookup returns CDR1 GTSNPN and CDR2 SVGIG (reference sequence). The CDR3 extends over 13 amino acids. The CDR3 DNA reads TGTGCCTGGAGTGTAGGGACGAACACTGAAGCTTTCTTT. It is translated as CAWSVGTNTEAFF.

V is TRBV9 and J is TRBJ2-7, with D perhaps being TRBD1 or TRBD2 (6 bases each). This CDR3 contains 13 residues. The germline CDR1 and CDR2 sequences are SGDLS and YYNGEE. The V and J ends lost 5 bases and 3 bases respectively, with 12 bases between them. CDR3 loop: CASSEGGIYEQYF. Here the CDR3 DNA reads TGTGCCAGCAGTGAAGGGGGGATCTACGAGCAGTACTTC.

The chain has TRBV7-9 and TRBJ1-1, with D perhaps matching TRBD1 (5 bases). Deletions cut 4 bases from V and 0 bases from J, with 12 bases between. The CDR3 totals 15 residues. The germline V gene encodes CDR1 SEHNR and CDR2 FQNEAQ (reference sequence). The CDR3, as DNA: TGTGCCAGCAGCTGGGGGACGGCTCTGAACACTGAAGCTTTCTTT. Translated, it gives CASSWGTALNTEAFF.

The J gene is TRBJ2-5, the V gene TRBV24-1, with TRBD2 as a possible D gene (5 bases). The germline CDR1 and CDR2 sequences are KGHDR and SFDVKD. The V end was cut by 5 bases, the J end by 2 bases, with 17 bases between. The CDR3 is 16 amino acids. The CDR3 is CATSVGLSGGQETQYF. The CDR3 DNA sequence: TGTGCCACCAGTGTAGGGCTCAGTGGAGGTCAAGAGACCCAGTACTTC.

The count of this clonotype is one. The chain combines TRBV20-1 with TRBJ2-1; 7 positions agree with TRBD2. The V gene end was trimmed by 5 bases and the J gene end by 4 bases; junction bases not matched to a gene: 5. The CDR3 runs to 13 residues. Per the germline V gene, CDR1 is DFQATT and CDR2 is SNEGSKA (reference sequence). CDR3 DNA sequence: TGCAGTGCTTCCGGGGGGATGTACAATGAGCAGTTCTTC. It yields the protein CSASGGMYNEQFF.

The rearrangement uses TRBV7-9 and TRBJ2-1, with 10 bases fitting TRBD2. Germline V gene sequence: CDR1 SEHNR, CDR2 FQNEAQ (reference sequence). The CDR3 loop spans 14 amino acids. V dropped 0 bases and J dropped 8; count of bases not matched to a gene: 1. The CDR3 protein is CASSLAAGGHEQFF. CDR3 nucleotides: TGTGCCAGCAGCTTAGCAGCGGGAGGGCATGAGCAGTTCTTC. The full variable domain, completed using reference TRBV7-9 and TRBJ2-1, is DTGVSQNPRHKITKRGQNVTFRCDPISEHNRLYWYRQTLGQGPEFLTYFQNEAQLEKSRLLSDRFSAERPKGSFSTLEIQRTEQGDSAMYLCASSLAAGGHEQFFGPGTRLTVL.

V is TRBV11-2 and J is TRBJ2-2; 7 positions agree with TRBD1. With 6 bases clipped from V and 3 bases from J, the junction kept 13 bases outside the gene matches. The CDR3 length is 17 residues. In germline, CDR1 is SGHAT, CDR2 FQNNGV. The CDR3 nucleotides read TGTGCCAGCAGACTCACGGTCCAGGGACAGCACACCGGGGAGCTGTTTTTT. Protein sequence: CASRLTVQGQHTGELFF.

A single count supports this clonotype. CDR3 amino acids: CSVEDVNEQFF. CDR3 in DNA: TGCAGCGTTGAGGACGTAAATGAGCAGTTCTTC. V gene TRBV29-1 combines with J gene TRBJ2-1; the D is unclear. The CDR3 extends over 11 amino acids. Germline loops: CDR1 SQVTM, CDR2 ANQGSEA. Trimming took 3 bases from V and 7 from J, leaving 7 bases between them.

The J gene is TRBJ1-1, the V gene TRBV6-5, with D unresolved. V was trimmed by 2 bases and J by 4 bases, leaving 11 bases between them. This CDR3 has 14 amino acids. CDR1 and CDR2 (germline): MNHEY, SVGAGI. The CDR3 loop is CASSYAEGVTEAFF. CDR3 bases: TGTGCCAGCAGTTACGCTGAAGGAGTCACTGAAGCTTTCTTT.

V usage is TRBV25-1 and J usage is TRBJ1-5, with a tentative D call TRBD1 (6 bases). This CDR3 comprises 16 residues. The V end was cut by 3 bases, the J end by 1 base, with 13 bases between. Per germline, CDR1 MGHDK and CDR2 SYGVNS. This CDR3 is CASSDGTGKSNQPQHF. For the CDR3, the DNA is TGTGCCAGCAGTGATGGCACAGGGAAAAGCAATCAGCCCCAGCATTTT.

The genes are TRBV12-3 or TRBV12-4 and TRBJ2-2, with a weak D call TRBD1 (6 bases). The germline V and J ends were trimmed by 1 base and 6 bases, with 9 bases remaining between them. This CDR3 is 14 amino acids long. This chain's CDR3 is CASSLDRDAGELFF. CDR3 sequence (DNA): TGTGCCAGCAGTTTAGACAGGGACGCCGGGGAGCTGTTTTTT.

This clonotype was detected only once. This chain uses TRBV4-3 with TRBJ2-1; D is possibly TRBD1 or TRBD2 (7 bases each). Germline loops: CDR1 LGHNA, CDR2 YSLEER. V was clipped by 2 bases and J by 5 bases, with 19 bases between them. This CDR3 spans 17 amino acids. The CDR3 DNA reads TGCGCCAGCAGCCAACAATTCACAGGGGAGGGGAACAATGAGCAGTTCTTC. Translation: CASSQQFTGEGNNEQFF.

The CDR3 is CSASRDNEYNEQFF. CDR3 nucleotides: TGCAGTGCTTCCCGGGACAACGAATACAATGAGCAGTTCTTC. The V and J genes are TRBV20-1 and TRBJ2-1; perhaps TRBD1 as D (6 bases). V was cut by 5 bases and J by 4 bases, with 15 bases left in between. CDR1 and CDR2 (germline): DFQATT, SNEGSKA (reference sequence). The CDR3 consists of 14 residues.

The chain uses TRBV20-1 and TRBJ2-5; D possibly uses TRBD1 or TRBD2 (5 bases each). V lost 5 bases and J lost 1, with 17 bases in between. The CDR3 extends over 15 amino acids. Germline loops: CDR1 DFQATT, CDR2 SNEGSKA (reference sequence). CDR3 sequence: CSADGEGSFQETQYF. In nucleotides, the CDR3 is TGCAGTGCTGATGGTGAGGGGAGTTTCCAAGAGACCCAGTACTTC.

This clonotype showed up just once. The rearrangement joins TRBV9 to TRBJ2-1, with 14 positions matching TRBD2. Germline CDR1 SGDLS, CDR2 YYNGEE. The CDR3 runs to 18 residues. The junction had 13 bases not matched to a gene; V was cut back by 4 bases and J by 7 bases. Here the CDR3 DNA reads TGTGCCAGCAGCCTTGGCGAGGGACTAGCGGGAGTTCGGAATGAGCAGTTCTTC. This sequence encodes CASSLGEGLAGVRNEQFF.

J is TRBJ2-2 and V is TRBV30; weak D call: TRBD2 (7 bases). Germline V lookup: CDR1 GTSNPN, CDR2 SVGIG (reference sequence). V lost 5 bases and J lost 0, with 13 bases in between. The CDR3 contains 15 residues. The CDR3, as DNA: TGTGCCTGGGAGGGGGGGGCCCCGAACACCGGGGAGCTGTTTTTT. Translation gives CAWEGGAPNTGELFF.

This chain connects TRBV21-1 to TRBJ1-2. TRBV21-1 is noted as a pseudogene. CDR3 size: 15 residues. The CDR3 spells CASSRPKMGLYGYTF. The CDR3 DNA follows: TGTGCCAGCAGCCGACCGAAGATGGGTTTGTATGGCTACACCTTC.

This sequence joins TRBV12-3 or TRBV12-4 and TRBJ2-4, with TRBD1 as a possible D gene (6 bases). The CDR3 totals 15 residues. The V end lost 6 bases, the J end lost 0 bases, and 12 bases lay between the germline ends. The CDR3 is CASSDRLLAKNIQYF. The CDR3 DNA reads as TGTGCCAGCAGCGACAGGCTTTTAGCCAAAAACATTCAGTACTTC.

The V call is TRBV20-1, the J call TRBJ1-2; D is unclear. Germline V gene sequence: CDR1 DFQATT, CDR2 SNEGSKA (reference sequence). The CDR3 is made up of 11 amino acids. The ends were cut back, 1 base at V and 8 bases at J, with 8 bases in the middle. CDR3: CSARGAAGYTF. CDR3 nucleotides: TGCAGTGCTAGAGGGGCAGCGGGCTACACCTTC.

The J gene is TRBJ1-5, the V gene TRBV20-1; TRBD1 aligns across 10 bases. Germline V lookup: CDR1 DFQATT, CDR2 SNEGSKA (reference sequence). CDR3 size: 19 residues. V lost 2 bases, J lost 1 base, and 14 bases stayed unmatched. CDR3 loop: CSARISTNDRGQSNQPQHF. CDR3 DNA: TGCAGTGCTAGAATTTCCACAAATGACAGGGGGCAAAGCAATCAGCCCCAGCATTTT.